Shown below are 9 T cell receptor beta chains from a single sample sequenced in a study of cytomegalovirus exposure and HLA in healthy donors. The PCR was carried out with 60 Vbeta primers and 13 Jbeta primers. The data were produced by immunoSEQ multiplex PCR, yet TCRdb's version contains in-frame clones alone and is incomplete. The data show 110,000 or so clones, around 73% seen once. The source material was PBMCs. These receptor sequences come from a woman aged 25-40 years in good health and CMV-seropositive.

The rearrangement links TRBV28 to TRBJ1-1, with D possibly being TRBD1 (6 bases). The CDR3 loop spans 14 amino acids. The V end was cut by 3 bases, the J end by 1 base, with 9 bases between. Per germline, CDR1 MDHEN and CDR2 SYDVKM. The CDR3 protein is CASSLGAWNTEAFF. DNA of the CDR3: TGTGCCAGCAGTTTGGGGGCGTGGAACACTGAAGCTTTCTTT.

DNA for the CDR3: TGCGCCAGCAGCTTGGCAGGGGTCGTGGAGACCCAGTACTTC. It translates to CASSLAGVVETQYF. The rearrangement uses TRBV5-1 and TRBJ2-5, with D maybe TRBD1 (6 bases). This CDR3 has 14 amino acids. Between the trimmed V and J ends, which lost 0 bases and 5 bases, there was a span of 11 bases. CDR1 is SGHRS and CDR2 is YFSETQ in the germline V gene.

V gene TRBV30 combines with J gene TRBJ1-4; perhaps TRBD1 as D (6 bases). Germline V gives CDR1 GTSNPN, CDR2 SVGIG (reference sequence). This CDR3 comprises 15 residues. Deletions cut 5 bases from V and 3 bases from J, with 16 bases between. The CDR3 protein is CAWLGRGASNEKLFF. CDR3 in DNA: TGTGCCTGGCTCGGGAGGGGGGCCTCTAATGAAAAACTGTTTTTT. The variable domain in full, completed from reference TRBV30 and TRBJ1-4, reads SQTIHQWPATLVQPVGSPLSLECTVEGTSNPNLYWYRQAAGRGLQLLFYSVGIGQISSEVPQNLSASRPQDRQFILSSKKLLLSDSGFYLCAWLGRGASNEKLFFGSGTQLSVL.

The chain has TRBV5-8 and TRBJ1-5; D gene unclear. The CDR3 is 14 amino acids. Trimming shortened V by 0 bases and J by 7 bases, and 11 bases separated the two germline ends. In germline, CDR1 is SGHTS, CDR2 YDEGEE. The CDR3 reads CASSLGVSEQPQHF. The CDR3, as DNA: TGTGCCAGCAGCTTGGGGGTCTCGGAGCAGCCCCAGCATTTT.

This sequence joins TRBV27 and TRBJ1-5; D gene ambiguous. The CDR3 is made up of 13 amino acids. Looked up from germline, CDR1 is MNHEY and CDR2 is SMNVEV (reference sequence). Trimming removed 6 bases at V and 7 bases at J, with 13 bases between. The CDR3, as DNA: TGTGCCAGCAGCTTTTATGAGGGACAGCCCCAGCATTTT. This gives the protein CASSFYEGQPQHF.

This rearrangement joins TRBV9 to TRBJ1-5; 7 bases are a match to TRBD1. Germline V gene lookup returns CDR1 SGDLS and CDR2 YYNGEE. The CDR3 extends over 15 amino acids. After removal of 4 bases from V and 0 bases from J, the junction contained 4 bases not matched to a gene. CDR3 in amino acids: CASSPRGTSNQPQHF. Written as DNA, the CDR3 is TGTGCCAGCAGCCCCAGGGGGACTAGCAATCAGCCCCAGCATTTT.

This clone was observed a few times. The rearrangement links TRBV25-1 to TRBJ1-1, with D unclear. The length of the CDR3 is 13 residues. V lost 7 bases and J 1 base, leaving 10 bases between the germline ends. The V gene's germline CDR1 is MGHDK and CDR2 SYGVNS. The CDR3 here is CASTGSSNTEAFF. As DNA, the CDR3 is TGTGCCAGCACGGGGTCCTCGAACACTGAAGCTTTCTTT.

V is TRBV6-4 and J is TRBJ1-2; TRBD1 agrees at 8 bases. Germline V gene data show CDR1 as MRHNA and CDR2 as SNTAGT. V lost 3 bases and J lost 3; bases outside the gene matches: 0. This CDR3 contains 13 residues. The CDR3 is CASSETGDYGYTF. The CDR3 DNA reads as TGTGCCAGCAGTGAGACAGGGGACTATGGCTACACCTTC.

The chain has TRBV5-1 and TRBJ2-5; the D gene is possibly TRBD2 (7 bases). The germline V and J ends were trimmed by 0 bases and 5 bases, with 14 bases remaining between them. This CDR3 comprises 15 residues. Germline V gives CDR1 SGHRS, CDR2 YFSETQ. The DNA of the CDR3 is TGCGCCAGCAGCTTGGAGTCGGGGGGCCGGGAGACCCAGTACTTC. Amino acid sequence: CASSLESGGRETQYF.